The rows below give T cell receptor beta chains drawn from one sample of a study of control samples from healthy donors and cancer patients. Data came from immunoSEQ multiplex PCR; TCRdb stores just in-frame clones and leaves some out. Among about 120,000 clones, 87% were seen once, and the ten largest hold around 10%. Sample: blood. These receptors all come from a man aged 25 to 40 in good health. The conserved cysteine and the conserved F or W are not part of the CDR3 here.

>TRBV5-6|TRBJ1-1
ASSLGPRGNTEAF
>TRBV23-1|TRBJ1-6
ASTNRGSYNSPLH
>TRBV11-3|TRBJ1-4
ASSPDREKEKLF
>TRBV5-1|TRBJ1-2
ASSPTGIVDGYT
>TRBV7-9|TRBJ1-4
ASSHDARNEKLF
>TRBV5-1|TRBJ2-5
ASSLGGGWFTETQY
>TRBV5-1|TRBJ1-1
ASAPTGATEAF
>TRBV29-1|TRBJ1-1
SVVQGVANTEAF
>TRBV29-1|TRBJ2-2
SVEGSNTGELF
>TRBV2|TRBJ1-4
ASSEVSRRDSDEKLF
>TRBV2|TRBJ1-5
ASTEQDSNQPQH
>TRBV11-2|TRBJ1-2
ASSFSTRGQNYT
>TRBV10-3|TRBJ1-4
ATGQGVEKLF
>TRBV15|TRBJ1-4
ATSRDPVSNEKLF
>TRBV10-3|TRBJ1-1
AIRQGIKGTEAF
>TRBV6-1|TRBJ2-7
ASSEARLAGGWYEQY
>TRBV29-1|TRBJ2-2
SPTTGVGSTGELF
>TRBV11-2|TRBJ1-1
ASSEQGRTEAF
>TRBV7-3|TRBJ2-2
ASSTGGPGTGELF
>TRBV18|TRBJ2-5
ASSPRRETQY
>TRBV6-5|TRBJ2-3
ASSSDSLKNTQY
>TRBV6-6|TRBJ2-1
ASSYLGGAGDNEQF
>TRBV28|TRBJ1-2
ASSGGDNYGYT
>TRBV19|TRBJ1-6
ASSTTGTSPLH
>TRBV5-8|TRBJ1-1
ASSLEATGRPEAF
>TRBV5-1|TRBJ2-2
ASTPLWTSGTGELF
>TRBV3-1/TRBV3-2|TRBJ1-3
ASSQRGVVY
>TRBV30|TRBJ1-1
AWSRGGTEAF
>TRBV7-7|TRBJ2-1
ASSLGGDWSEQF
>TRBV11-2|TRBJ2-7
ASSLVAEVSYEQY
>TRBV5-1|TRBJ1-2
ASSFGGTESNYGYT
>TRBV15|TRBJ1-5
ATSRDRESNQPQH
>TRBV12-3/TRBV12-4|TRBJ2-5
ASSSRLSQY
>TRBV24-1|TRBJ2-5
ATSDDRGSETQY
>TRBV10-3|TRBJ1-4
AISGGQVELEKLF
>TRBV18|TRBJ2-3
ASSPGGGLDTQY
>TRBV11-2|TRBJ1-1
ASSLWGPRAREDTEAF
>TRBV28|TRBJ1-2
ASSLWLGNYT
>TRBV5-4|TRBJ2-1
ASSRSGGADEQF
>TRBV2|TRBJ2-3
ASSVWGVADTQY
>TRBV5-1|TRBJ1-1
ASSTSQVNTEAF
>TRBV5-6|TRBJ2-2
ASSLYGQGASNTGELF
>TRBV2|TRBJ2-1
ASSPRNEQF
>TRBV30|TRBJ2-1
AWRGQNYNEQF
>TRBV5-1|TRBJ2-5
ASSLRTALEETQY
>TRBV4-2|TRBJ1-2
ASSQGGTGLEGYT
>TRBV6-5|TRBJ2-1
ASSYRTSGGGEQF